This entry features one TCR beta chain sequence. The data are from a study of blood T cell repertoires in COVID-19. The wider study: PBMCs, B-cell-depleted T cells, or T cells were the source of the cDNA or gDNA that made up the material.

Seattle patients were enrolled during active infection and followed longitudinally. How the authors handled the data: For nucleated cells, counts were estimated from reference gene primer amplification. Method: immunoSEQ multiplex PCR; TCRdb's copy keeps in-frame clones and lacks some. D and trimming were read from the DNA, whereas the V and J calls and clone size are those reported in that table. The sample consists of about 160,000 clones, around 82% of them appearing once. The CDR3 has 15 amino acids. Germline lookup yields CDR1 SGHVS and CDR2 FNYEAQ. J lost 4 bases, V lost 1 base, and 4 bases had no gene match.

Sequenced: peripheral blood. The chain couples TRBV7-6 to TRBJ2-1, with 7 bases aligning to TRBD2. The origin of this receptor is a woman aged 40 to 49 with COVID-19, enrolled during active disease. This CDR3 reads CASSLGGGSYNEQFF. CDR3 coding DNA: TGTGCCAGCAGCTTAGGGGGGGGGTCATACAATGAGCAGTTCTTC.